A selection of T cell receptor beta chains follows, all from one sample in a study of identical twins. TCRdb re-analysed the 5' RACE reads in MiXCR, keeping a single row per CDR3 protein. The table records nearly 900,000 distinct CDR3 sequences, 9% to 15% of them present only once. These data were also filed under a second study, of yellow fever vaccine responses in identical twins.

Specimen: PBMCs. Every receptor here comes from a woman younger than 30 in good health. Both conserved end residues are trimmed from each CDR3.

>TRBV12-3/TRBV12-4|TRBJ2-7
ASSLSGRHNEQY
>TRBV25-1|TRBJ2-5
ASSESQGRVQTQY
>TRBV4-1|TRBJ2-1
PRLRLEGETYNEQF
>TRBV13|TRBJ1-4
ASSSSGLGGEKLF
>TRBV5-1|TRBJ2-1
ASSTGVLAGAQF
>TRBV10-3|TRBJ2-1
AISETGQLDEQF
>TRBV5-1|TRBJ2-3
ASSLLVRSTDTQY
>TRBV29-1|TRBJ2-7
SVGGGSSSTYEQY
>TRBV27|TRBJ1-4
ASSLGWGQTEKLF
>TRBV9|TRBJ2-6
ASSGGQATDSGANVLT
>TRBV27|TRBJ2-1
ASPSSGRAHEQF
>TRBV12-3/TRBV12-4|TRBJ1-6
ASSLRGAHDSPLH
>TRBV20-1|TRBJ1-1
SASRSDGRARRPGAF
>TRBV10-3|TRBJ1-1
AITEQENTEAF
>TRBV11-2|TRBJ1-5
ASSLGQASQPQH
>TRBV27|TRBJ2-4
ASSLRTSGLNIQY
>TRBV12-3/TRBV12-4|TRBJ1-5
ASRRATDQPQH
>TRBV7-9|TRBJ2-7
ASGWTGAVSYEQY
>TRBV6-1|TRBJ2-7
ASSLRTGSSYEQY
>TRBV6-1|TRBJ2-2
ASSPFRANTGELF
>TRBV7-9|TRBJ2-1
ASSPTDKRGEGQF
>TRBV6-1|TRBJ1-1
ASTWVGGNTEAF
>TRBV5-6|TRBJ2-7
ASSLSDGYDEQY
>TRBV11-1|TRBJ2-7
ASTPGTSYEQY
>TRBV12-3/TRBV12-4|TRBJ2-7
ASSFEAGSYEQY
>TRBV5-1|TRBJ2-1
ASSLATGYNEQF
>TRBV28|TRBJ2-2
ASRGRGGPLPRELF
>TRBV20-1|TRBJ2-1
STWERERGGPFNNEQF
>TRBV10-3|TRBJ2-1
AISGTVGERQF
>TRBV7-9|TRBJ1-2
ASSFGVQDGYT
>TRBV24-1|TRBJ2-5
ATSLNQETQY
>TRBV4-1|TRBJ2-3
ASSQAGSRTGADTQY
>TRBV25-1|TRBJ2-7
ASSGSTGDWVHEQY
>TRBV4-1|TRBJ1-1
ASSQDSRASTEAF
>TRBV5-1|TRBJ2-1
ASRQTQSTNNEQF
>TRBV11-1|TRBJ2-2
ASSSGRDTFTPINTGELF
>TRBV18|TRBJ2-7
ASSPVKTYEQY
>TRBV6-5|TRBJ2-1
ASSYYSGSSYNEQF
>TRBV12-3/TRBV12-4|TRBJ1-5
ASSGQGLNQPQH
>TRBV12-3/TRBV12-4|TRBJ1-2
ASRPDRGVVSGYT
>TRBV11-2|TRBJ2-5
ASSLDWGLQETQY
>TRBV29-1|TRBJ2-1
SSREGLGNEQF
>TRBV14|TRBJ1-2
ASSQVTTGPYGYT
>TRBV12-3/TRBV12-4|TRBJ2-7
ASSPWGGSSYEQY
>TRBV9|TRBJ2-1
ASGLAGGFGEQF
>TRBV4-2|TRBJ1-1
ASSPDQNFPTEAF
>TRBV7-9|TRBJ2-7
ARSTGLAGVSYEQY
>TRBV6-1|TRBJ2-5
ASSTGDRVVETQY
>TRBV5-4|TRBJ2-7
ASSRVGDLSTKQY
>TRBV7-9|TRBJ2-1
ASSYSPPLDNEQF
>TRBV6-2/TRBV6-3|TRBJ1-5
ASKTVDSNQPQH
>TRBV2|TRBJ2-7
ASRGAASGTYEQY